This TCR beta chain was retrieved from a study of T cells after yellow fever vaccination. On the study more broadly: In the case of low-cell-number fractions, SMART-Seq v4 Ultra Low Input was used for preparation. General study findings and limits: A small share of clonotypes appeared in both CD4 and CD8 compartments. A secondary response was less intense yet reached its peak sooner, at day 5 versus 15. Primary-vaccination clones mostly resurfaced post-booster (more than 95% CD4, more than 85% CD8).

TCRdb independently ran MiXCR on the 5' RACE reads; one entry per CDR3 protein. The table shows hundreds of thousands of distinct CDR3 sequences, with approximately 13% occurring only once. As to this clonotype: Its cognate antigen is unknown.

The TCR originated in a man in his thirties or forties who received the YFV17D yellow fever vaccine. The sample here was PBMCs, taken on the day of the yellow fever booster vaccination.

This CDR3 is CSARLRGQGPPKETQYF. The DNA of the CDR3 is TGCAGTGCTAGATTAAGGGGACAGGGCCCCCCGAAAGAGACCCAGTACTTC. V is TRBV20-1 and J is TRBJ2-5, with 9 bases lining up with TRBD1. The CDR3 consists of 17 residues. Germline CDR1 is DFQATT and CDR2 is SNEGSKA (reference sequence). V lost 2 bases to trimming and J lost 3 bases; unmatched junction nucleotides: 13.